What follows is one TCR beta chain and its context. The source of the sample is a study of control samples from healthy donors and cancer patients. The assay was immunoSEQ multiplex PCR, and TCRdb's table has in-frame clones only and misses some. The sample yields over 150,000 clones, roughly 95% seen once. CDR3 length equals 14 residues. V shed 4 bases, J shed 9 bases, and the junction held 9 bases outside the gene matches. Per the germline V gene, CDR1 is LNHNV and CDR2 is YYDKDF (reference sequence). This sequence joins TRBV15 and TRBJ2-1; 7 bases line up with TRBD1. The sequencing input was blood. The receptor was derived from a woman in her twenties or thirties in good health. CDR3 loop: CATSKGLTGTEQFF. In DNA form, the CDR3 reads TGTGCCACCAGCAAAGGTTTGACAGGGACTGAGCAGTTCTTC.